A single sample is the source of the 12 T cell receptor beta chains below, sequenced in a study of human T cells and chemical hapten exposure (dated by TCRdb to the early 2020s). The time point label of this sample denotes: pre-sensitization, week 0. The treatment or condition label for this specimen denotes: therapeutic diphenylcyclopropenone sensitization with weekly scalp DPC. Preparation of the library involved RACE. Sequencing took place on a NextSeq 500. TCRdb itself trimmed the public reads at Q25 with fastp, ran MiXCR and retained productive beta chains. Every CDR3 protein is listed once, alongside the most common genes and DNA of its rows. This sample has fewer than 65,000 distinct CDR3 sequences in its table, and about 9% of those were observed once. The ten most abundant clones make up 13% to 15% of the sample. The sequencing here drew on whole blood, taken in connection with sensitization to the hapten diphenylcyclopropenone (DPC). These receptors came from a woman aged 35 to 49 with alopecia areata. Some clones in this sample may be carry-over from other donors' samples.

This clonotype was found many times. The chain couples TRBV7-9 to TRBJ2-2, with D hard to call. The CDR3 consists of 13 residues. Per the germline V gene, CDR1 is SEHNR and CDR2 is FQNEAQ (reference sequence). Trimming took 5 bases from V and 4 from J, leaving 8 bases between them. Here the CDR3 reads CASSVFITGELFF. CDR3 coding DNA: TGTGCCAGCAGCGTCTTTATCACCGGGGAGCTGTTTTTT.

The chain uses TRBV6-5 and TRBJ1-1; the D is unclear. This CDR3 is 13 amino acids long. Germline assignment: CDR1 MNHEY and CDR2 SVGAGI. V lost 6 bases, J lost 4 bases, and 12 bases lay in between. CDR3 nucleotides: TGTGCCAGCAGCCCTGGACTGCTCACTGAAGCTTTCTTT. It is translated as CASSPGLLTEAFF.

This chain uses TRBV5-4 with TRBJ2-5, with 8 bases fitting TRBD1. The V and J ends lost 3 bases and 2 bases, in that order; junction bases with no gene match: 3. CDR3 length: 14 amino acids. CDR1 is SGHNT and CDR2 is YYREEE in the germline V gene (reference sequence). CDR3 protein: CASSWTGLQETQYF. Written as DNA, the CDR3 is TGTGCCAGCAGCTGGACAGGGTTACAAGAGACCCAGTACTTC.

In its sample, this clonotype was seen many times. The chain couples TRBV6-6 to TRBJ1-1; D is perhaps TRBD1 (5 bases). Trimming cost V 8 bases and J 6 bases, with 10 bases left between them. The V gene's germline CDR1 is MNHNY and CDR2 SVGAGI (reference sequence). CDR3 size: 11 residues. CDR3 region: CASASRAEAFF. CDR3 bases: TGTGCCAGCGCGAGCAGGGCTGAAGCTTTCTTT.

This clonotype was observed at least ten times. The chain combines TRBV7-9 with TRBJ1-2; TRBD1 matches at 7 bases. CDR1 and CDR2 (germline): SEHNR, FQNEAQ (reference sequence). The V gene end was trimmed by 5 bases and the J gene end by 3 bases; junction bases not matched to a gene: 3. This CDR3 has 13 residues. The CDR3 spells CASSTTGYYGYTF. CDR3 DNA sequence: TGTGCCAGCAGCACGACAGGGTACTATGGCTACACCTTC. The variable domain in full, with the rest retrieved from reference TRBV7-9 and TRBJ1-2, is DTGVSQNPRHKITKRGQNVTFRCDPISEHNRLYWYRQTLGQGPEFLTYFQNEAQLEKSRLLSDRFSAERPKGSFSTLEIQRTEQGDSAMYLCASSTTGYYGYTFGSGTRLTVV.

This clonotype was recorded at least ten times. The chain employs TRBV4-3 and TRBJ1-2; possibly TRBD1 for D (6 bases). Germline V CDR1 and CDR2: LGHNA, YSLEER. The germline V and J ends were trimmed by 0 bases and 8 bases, with 13 bases remaining between them. The CDR3 is 14 residues long. The CDR3 sequence: CASSQEQGGNGYTF. CDR3 sequence (DNA): TGCGCCAGCAGCCAAGAACAAGGGGGGAACGGCTACACCTTC.

There are a few counts of this clonotype. The gene calls are TRBV7-3 and TRBJ2-6, with D unclear. This CDR3 region has 12 residues. Trimming took 4 bases from V and 8 from J, leaving 6 bases between them. CDR1 is SGHTA, CDR2 FQGTGA, per germline. CDR3 protein: CASSSLPNVLTF. CDR3 nucleotide sequence: TGTGCCAGCAGCTCTTTGCCCAACGTCCTGACTTTC.

The chain has TRBV20-1 and TRBJ2-7; D may be TRBD1 (5 bases). CDR1 DFQATT and CDR2 SNEGSKA come from the germline V gene (reference sequence). Between the trimmed V and J ends, which lost 5 bases and 3 bases, there was a span of 11 bases. The CDR3 covers 12 residues. CDR3 sequence reads: CSAQPQVYEQYF. CDR3 in DNA: TGCAGTGCTCAGCCACAGGTCTACGAGCAGTACTTC.

This clonotype was seen repeatedly, ten times or more. The chain recombines TRBV18 with TRBJ2-7; maybe TRBD1 (5 bases). Germline V gene lookup returns CDR1 KGHSH and CDR2 LQKENI. Trimming removed 1 base at V and 3 bases at J, with 16 bases between. The CDR3 extends over 16 amino acids. CDR3 residues: CASSPRVHDSNYEQYF. As DNA, the CDR3 is TGTGCCAGCTCACCACGGGTCCACGACAGTAACTACGAGCAGTACTTC.

The sample holds a few counts of this clonotype. The J gene is TRBJ1-1, the V gene TRBV7-9; TRBD1 matches at 7 bases. Unmatched junction bases numbered 4, after V lost 5 bases and J lost 1 base. The length of the CDR3 is 14 residues. The V gene's germline CDR1 is SEHNR and CDR2 FQNEAQ (reference sequence). The DNA for the CDR3 is TGTGCCAGCAGCCGGGACAGCCGGAACACTGAAGCTTTCTTT. Amino acid sequence: CASSRDSRNTEAFF.

This clonotype has ten or more counts. J is TRBJ2-1 and V is TRBV12-5, with D possibly matching TRBD2 (6 bases). The CDR3 totals 14 residues. Germline V gene sequence: CDR1 LGHNT, CDR2 FRNRAP. The V end lost 1 base, the J end lost 7 bases, and 11 bases lay between the germline ends. This CDR3 is CASGLGAEGNEQFF. In DNA form, the CDR3 reads TGTGCTAGTGGTTTGGGCGCGGAGGGGAATGAGCAGTTCTTC.

V gene TRBV7-2 combines with J gene TRBJ2-1; D gene ambiguous. Trimming pared 0 bases from V and 4 bases from J, leaving 10 bases between. The germline gives CDR1 SGHTA, CDR2 FQGNSA. The CDR3 totals 15 residues. The CDR3 sequence is CASSLAATIYNEQFF. The CDR3 DNA reads TGTGCCAGCAGCTTAGCGGCTACGATATACAATGAGCAGTTCTTC.